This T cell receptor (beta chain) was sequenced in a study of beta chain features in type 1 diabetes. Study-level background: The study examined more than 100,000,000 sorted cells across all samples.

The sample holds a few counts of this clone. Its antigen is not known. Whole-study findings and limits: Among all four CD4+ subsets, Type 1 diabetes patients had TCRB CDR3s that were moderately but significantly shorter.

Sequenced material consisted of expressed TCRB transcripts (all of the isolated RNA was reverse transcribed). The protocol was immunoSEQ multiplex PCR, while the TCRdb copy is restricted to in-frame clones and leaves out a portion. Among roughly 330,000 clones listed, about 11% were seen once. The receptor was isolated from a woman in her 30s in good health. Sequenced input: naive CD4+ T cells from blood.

In DNA, the CDR3 is TGTGCCAGCAGTTACTCCGGGACAGGGACCTACGAGCAGTACTTC. This sequence encodes CASSYSGTGTYEQYF. The chain carries TRBV6-5 and TRBJ2-7; 9 nucleotides agree with TRBD1. J was trimmed by 2 bases and V by 0 bases; bases with no gene match: 2. From germline, CDR1 is MNHEY and CDR2 SVGAGI. This CDR3 region has 15 residues.